These 4 T cell receptor beta chains originate from one sample sequenced in a study. TCRdb re-derived calls from the RT-PCR reads in MiXCR, one entry per CDR3 protein. The table records 650,000 to 800,000 distinct CDR3 sequences, about 14% of them present only once. Input material: memory CD4+ T cells from blood. The receptors come from a female donor in good health, serving as a healthy control.

This clonotype came up a few times. This chain joins TRBV5-6 and TRBJ1-2; D may be TRBD1 (5 bases). The CDR3 extends over 14 amino acids. V gave up 1 base and J gave up 2 bases, with 9 bases separating them. Germline loops: CDR1 SGHDT, CDR2 YYEEEE. CDR3 sequence reads: CASSLRGKNYGYTF. The CDR3 coding sequence is TGTGCCAGCAGCTTGAGGGGAAAAAACTATGGCTACACCTTC.

This clonotype was seen more than once but under ten times. The chain links TRBV6-6 to TRBJ1-1, with D possibly being TRBD1 (5 bases). This CDR3 has 14 amino acids. The ends were cut back, 6 bases at V and 2 bases at J, with 13 bases in the middle. The germline V gene encodes CDR1 MNHNY and CDR2 SVGAGI (reference sequence). CDR3 amino acids: CASRDTTGNTEAFF. CDR3 nucleotides: TGTGCCAGCAGAGACACCACAGGAAACACTGAAGCTTTCTTT.

The V and J genes are TRBV20-1 and TRBJ1-5, with 9 bases lining up with TRBD1. Germline trimming cut 6 bases from V and 4 bases from J; bases unmatched to any gene: 10. Germline-derived CDR1 and CDR2 are DFQATT and SNEGSKA (reference sequence). The CDR3 runs 15 residues. The CDR3 nucleotides are TGCAGTGCACCGACAACAGGGGGCCGAAATCAGCCCCAGCATTTT. Its protein is CSAPTTGGRNQPQHF.

The V and J genes are TRBV21-1 and TRBJ2-2. TRBV21-1 is a recognized pseudogene. This CDR3 is 22 amino acids long. The CDR3 loop is CASSKSRSEWAIVRTNTGELFF. The CDR3 coding sequence is TGTGCCAGCAGCAAATCGAGGTCAGAATGGGCTATCGTCAGGACGAACACCGGGGAGCTGTTTTTT.